One TCR beta chain is described in this entry. As yet, its antigen is unknown. One entry per CDR3 protein results from TCRdb running MiXCR on the 5' RACE reads. This repertoire shows 3,400 or so distinct CDR3 sequences, roughly 15% found once; its top ten account for about 23%. Time point specified: sample taken at primary tumor resection. The sample belongs to a study of spatial heterogeneity in lung cancer. Looked up from germline, CDR1 is ENHRY and CDR2 is SYGVKD. The V end lost 0 bases, the J end lost 2 bases, and 7 bases lay between the germline ends. The CDR3 length is 14 residues. Study-wide results and caveats: Tumor mutation counts were tracked by expanded intratumoral alpha and beta TCR counts.

This TCR derives from a female donor with early-stage non-small cell lung cancer. This specimen was lung tumor tissue, taken at surgery. The rearrangement uses TRBV10-3 and TRBJ1-1; no reliable D call. The CDR3 is CAISESSINTEAFF. CDR3 coding DNA: TGTGCCATCAGTGAGTCAAGTATAAACACTGAAGCTTTCTTT.